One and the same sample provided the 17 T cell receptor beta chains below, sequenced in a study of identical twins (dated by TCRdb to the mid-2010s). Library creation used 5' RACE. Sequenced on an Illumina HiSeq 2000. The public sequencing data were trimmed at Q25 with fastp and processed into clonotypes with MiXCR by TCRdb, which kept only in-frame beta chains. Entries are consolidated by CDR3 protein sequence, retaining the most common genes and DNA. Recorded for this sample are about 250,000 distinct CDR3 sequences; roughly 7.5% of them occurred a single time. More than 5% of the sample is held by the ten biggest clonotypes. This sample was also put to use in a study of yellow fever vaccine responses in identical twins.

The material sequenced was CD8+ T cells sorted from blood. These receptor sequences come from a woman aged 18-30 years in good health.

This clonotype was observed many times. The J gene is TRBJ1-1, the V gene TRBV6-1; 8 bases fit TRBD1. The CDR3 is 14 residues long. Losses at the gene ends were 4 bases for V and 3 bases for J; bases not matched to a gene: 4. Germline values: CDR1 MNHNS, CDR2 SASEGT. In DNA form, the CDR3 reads TGTGCCAGCAGTGGACAGGGGCTCCACACTGAAGCTTTCTTT. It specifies CASSGQGLHTEAFF.

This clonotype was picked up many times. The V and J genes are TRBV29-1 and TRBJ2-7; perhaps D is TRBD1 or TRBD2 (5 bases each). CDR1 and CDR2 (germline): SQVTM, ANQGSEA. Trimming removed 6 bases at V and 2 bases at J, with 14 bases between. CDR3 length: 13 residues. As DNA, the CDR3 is TGCAGCGTAGAGAGGGACGGCCCCTACGAGCAGTACTTC. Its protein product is CSVERDGPYEQYF.

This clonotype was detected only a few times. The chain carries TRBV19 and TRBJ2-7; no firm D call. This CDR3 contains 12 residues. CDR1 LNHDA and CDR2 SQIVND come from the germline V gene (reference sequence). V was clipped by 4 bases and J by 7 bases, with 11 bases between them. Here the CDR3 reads CASSNQDLEQYF. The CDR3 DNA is TGTGCCAGTAGTAACCAGGATCTGGAGCAGTACTTC.

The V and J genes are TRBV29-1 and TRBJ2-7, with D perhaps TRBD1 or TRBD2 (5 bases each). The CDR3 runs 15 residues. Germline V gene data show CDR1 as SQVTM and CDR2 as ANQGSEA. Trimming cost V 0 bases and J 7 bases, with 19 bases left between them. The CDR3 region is CSVEDWETAVGEQYF. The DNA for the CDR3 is TGCAGCGTTGAAGATTGGGAGACAGCGGTGGGGGAGCAGTACTTC.

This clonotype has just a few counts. The DNA for the CDR3 is TGTGCCAGCAGCCCCTCGGTTGGCACGACCGGGGAGCTGTTTTTT. Its protein product is CASSPSVGTTGELFF. The chain links TRBV14 to TRBJ2-2; D gene unclear. The CDR3 has 15 residues. V was cut by 4 bases and J by 5 bases, with 14 bases left in between. Per germline, CDR1 SGHDN and CDR2 FVKESK.

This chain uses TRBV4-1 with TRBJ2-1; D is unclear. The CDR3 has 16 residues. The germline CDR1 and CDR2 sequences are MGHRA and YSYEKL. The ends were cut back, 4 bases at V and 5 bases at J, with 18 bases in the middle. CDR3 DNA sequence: TGCGCCAGCAGCCGCCTCCTTGATGGGTTACACAATGAGCAGTTCTTC. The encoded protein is CASSRLLDGLHNEQFF.

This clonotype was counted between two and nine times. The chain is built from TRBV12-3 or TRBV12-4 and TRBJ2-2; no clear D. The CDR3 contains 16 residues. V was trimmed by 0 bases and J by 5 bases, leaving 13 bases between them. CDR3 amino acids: CASSLAASVVTGELFF. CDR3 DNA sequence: TGTGCCAGCAGTTTAGCAGCCTCCGTGGTTACCGGGGAGCTGTTTTTT.

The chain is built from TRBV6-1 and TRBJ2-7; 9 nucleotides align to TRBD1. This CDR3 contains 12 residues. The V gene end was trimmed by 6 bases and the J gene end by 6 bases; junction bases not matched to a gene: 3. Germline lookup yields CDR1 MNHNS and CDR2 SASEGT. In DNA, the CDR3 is TGTGCCAGCAGGGACAGGGGAGGCGAGCAGTACGTC. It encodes CASRDRGGEQYV.

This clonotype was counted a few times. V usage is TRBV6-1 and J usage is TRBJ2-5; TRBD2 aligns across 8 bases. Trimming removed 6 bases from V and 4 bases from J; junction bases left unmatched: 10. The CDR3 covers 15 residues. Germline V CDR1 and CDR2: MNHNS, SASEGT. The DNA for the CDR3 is TGTGCCAGCAGCCCACCGGGACTAGAGGCAGAGACCCAGTACTTC. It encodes CASSPPGLEAETQYF.

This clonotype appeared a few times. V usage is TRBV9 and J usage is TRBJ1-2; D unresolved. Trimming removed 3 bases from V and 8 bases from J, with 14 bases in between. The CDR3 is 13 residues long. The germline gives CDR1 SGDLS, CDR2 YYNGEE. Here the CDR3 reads CASSETSFGGYTF. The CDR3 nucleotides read TGTGCCAGCAGCGAGACCAGCTTCGGCGGCTACACCTTC.

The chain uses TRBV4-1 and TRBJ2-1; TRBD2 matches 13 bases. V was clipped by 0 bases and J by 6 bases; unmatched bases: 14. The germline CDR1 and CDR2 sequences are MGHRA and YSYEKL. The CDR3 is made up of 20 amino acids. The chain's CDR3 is CASSQEGAGTSGKTPNEQFF. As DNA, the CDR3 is TGCGCCAGCAGCCAAGAGGGGGCGGGGACTAGCGGGAAGACCCCCAATGAGCAGTTCTTC.

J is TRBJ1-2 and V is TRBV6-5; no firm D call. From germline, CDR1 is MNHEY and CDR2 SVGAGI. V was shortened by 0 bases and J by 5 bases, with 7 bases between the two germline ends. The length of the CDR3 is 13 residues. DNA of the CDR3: TGTGCCAGCAGTTACTCAGAAGCTTATGGCTACACCTTC. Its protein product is CASSYSEAYGYTF.

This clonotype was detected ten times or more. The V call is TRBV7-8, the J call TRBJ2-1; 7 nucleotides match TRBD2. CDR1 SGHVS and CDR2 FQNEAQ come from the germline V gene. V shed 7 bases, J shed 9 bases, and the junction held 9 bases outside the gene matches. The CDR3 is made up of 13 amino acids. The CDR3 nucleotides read TGTGCCAGCACAAAAGGTGGGAGGGTTGAGCAGTTCTTC. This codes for CASTKGGRVEQFF.

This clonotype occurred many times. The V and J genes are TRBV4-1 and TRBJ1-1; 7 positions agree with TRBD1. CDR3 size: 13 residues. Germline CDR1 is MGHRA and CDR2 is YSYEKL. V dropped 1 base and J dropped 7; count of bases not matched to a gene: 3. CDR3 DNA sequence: TGCGCCAGCAGCCAAGGGACAGGCGATGAAGCTTTCTTT. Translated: CASSQGTGDEAFF.

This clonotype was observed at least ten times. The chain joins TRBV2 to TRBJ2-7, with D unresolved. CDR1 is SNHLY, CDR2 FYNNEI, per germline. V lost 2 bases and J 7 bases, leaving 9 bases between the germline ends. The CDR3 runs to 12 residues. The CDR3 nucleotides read TGTGCCAGCAGTGAAATGCAAGGGGAGCAGTACGTC. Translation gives CASSEMQGEQYV.

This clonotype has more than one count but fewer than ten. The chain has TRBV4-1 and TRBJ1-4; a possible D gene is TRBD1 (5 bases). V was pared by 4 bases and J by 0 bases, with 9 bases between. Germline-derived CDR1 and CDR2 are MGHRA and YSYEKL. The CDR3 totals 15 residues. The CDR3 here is CASSPSTATNEKLFF. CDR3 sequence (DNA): TGCGCCAGCAGCCCTTCGACAGCAACTAATGAAAAACTGTTTTTT.

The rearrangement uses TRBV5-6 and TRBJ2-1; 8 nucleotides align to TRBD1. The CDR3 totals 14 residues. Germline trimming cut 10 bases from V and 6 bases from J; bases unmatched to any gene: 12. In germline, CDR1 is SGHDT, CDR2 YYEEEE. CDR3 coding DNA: TGTGCCGGATCACATGCTGGACAGGGCAATGAGCAGTTCTTC. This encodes CAGSHAGQGNEQFF.